The 22 T cell receptor beta chains presented below share a single source sample, sequenced in a study of blood T cell repertoires in COVID-19 (TCRdb year 2020). Libraries came from the immunoSEQ multiplex PCR assay. The immuneACCESS repertoire file appears here via TCRdb, limited to in-frame rearrangements. These files lack a portion of the clones; in checked studies, under half of the deficit traces to unresolved V genes, and the cause of the others is not known. The table for this sample lists roughly 100,000 clones; about 80% of them were counted only once. The ten largest account for about 3.6% of the sample. Sequenced: peripheral blood. These receptors were collected from a woman older than 75 with active or convalescent COVID-19.

In this sample, this clone turned up once. V is TRBV6-1 and J is TRBJ1-6; unclear D gene. Germline loops: CDR1 MNHNS, CDR2 SASEGT. V shed 4 bases and J shed 0 bases, with 10 bases lying between them. The CDR3 loop spans 16 amino acids. Here the CDR3 DNA reads TGTGCCAGCAGTGGTGACTTTGGCTCCTATAATTCACCCCTCCACTTT. It codes for CASSGDFGSYNSPLHF.

This chain connects TRBV29-1 to TRBJ1-2; 9 bases line up with TRBD1. The V segment lost 6 bases and the J segment 8 bases; nucleotides outside the gene matches: 10. The CDR3 is 13 residues long. CDR1 and CDR2 from the germline V gene are SQVTM and ANQGSEA. The DNA of the CDR3 is TGCAGCGTACCCGGGACAGGGCTGCGAGGCTACACCTTC. Translation gives CSVPGTGLRGYTF.

This chain connects TRBV10-3 to TRBJ1-5; D may be TRBD1 (5 bases). The V gene lost 0 bases and the J gene lost 4 bases, with 7 bases spanning the gap. CDR3 length equals 14 residues. Per germline, CDR1 ENHRY and CDR2 SYGVKD. The CDR3 is CAISESGGNQPQHF. CDR3 DNA sequence: TGTGCCATCAGTGAGTCGGGGGGTAATCAGCCCCAGCATTTT.

V and J are TRBV5-1 and TRBJ2-7, with TRBD2 matching over 12 bases. Germline trimming cut 1 base from V and 5 bases from J; bases unmatched to any gene: 10. CDR3 size: 17 residues. Germline lookup yields CDR1 SGHRS and CDR2 YFSETQ. The CDR3 loop is CASSLHLAGGLYNEQYF. In nucleotides, the CDR3 is TGCGCCAGCAGCTTGCATCTAGCGGGGGGGCTTTACAACGAGCAGTACTTC.

V and J are TRBV7-2 and TRBJ1-1; no clear D gene. V lost 4 bases and J 8 bases, leaving 17 bases between the germline ends. Germline CDR1 is SGHTA and CDR2 is FQGNSA. The CDR3 consists of 14 residues. The CDR3 DNA follows: TGTGCCAGCAGCTGGACTTCGGTGACATGGGAAGCTTTCTTT. Its protein is CASSWTSVTWEAFF.

The V call is TRBV29-1, the J call TRBJ1-2, with 8 bases that match TRBD1. V shed 4 bases and J 5 bases; nucleotides not matched to a gene: 15. The CDR3 spans 16 residues. Germline V gives CDR1 SQVTM, CDR2 ANQGSEA. CDR3 bases: TGCAGCGTTGTTGTTCGTCTTGGACAGGGCGAATATGGCTACACCTTC. Its translation is CSVVVRLGQGEYGYTF.

V usage is TRBV28 and J usage is TRBJ1-2, with D unclear. CDR1 MDHEN and CDR2 SYDVKM come from the germline V gene. Trimming removed 6 bases at V and 4 bases at J, with 9 bases between. The CDR3 is 12 residues long. CDR3 loop: CASSGVGYGYTF. The CDR3 bases are TGTGCCAGCAGCGGGGTGGGCTATGGCTACACCTTC.

This chain joins TRBV20-1 and TRBJ2-5, with 9 bases lining up with TRBD2. This CDR3 comprises 15 residues. Germline V gene data show CDR1 as DFQATT and CDR2 as SNEGSKA (reference sequence). V shed 3 bases and J 4 bases; nucleotides not matched to a gene: 9. The CDR3: CSASNGGGDRETQYF. The CDR3 DNA is TGCAGTGCTAGTAACGGCGGGGGGGACAGAGAGACCCAGTACTTC.

Only one count was recorded for this clone. The chain combines TRBV29-1 with TRBJ2-7; D gene uncertain. Trimming took 4 bases from V and 4 from J, leaving 11 bases between them. Germline V gene sequence: CDR1 SQVTM, CDR2 ANQGSEA. The CDR3 length is 12 residues. CDR3 region: CSVVGSSYEQYF. The CDR3 nucleotides are TGCAGCGTTGTGGGCAGTTCGTACGAGCAGTACTTC.

This chain joins TRBV28 and TRBJ1-1; D call uncertain. From germline, CDR1 is MDHEN and CDR2 SYDVKM. Between the trimmed V and J ends, which lost 5 bases and 1 base, there was a span of 17 bases. There are 16 residues in the CDR3. The CDR3 spells CASSLGLTAGNTEAFF. CDR3 sequence (DNA): TGTGCCAGCAGTCTTGGTTTGACGGCGGGGAACACTGAAGCTTTCTTT.

The chain has TRBV27 and TRBJ1-1; 8 nucleotides match TRBD1. Trimming took 5 bases from V and 4 from J; bases not matched to a gene: 6. The V gene's germline CDR1 is MNHEY and CDR2 SMNVEV (reference sequence). The CDR3 has 14 residues. CDR3 residues: CASSPQGELTEAFF. The CDR3 nucleotides are TGTGCCAGCAGTCCACAGGGGGAGCTCACTGAAGCTTTCTTT.

This clone appeared a few times. V gene TRBV5-6 combines with J gene TRBJ2-7; TRBD1 matches at 7 bases. The ends lost 0 bases at V and 4 bases at J; junction bases unmatched: 13. There are 17 residues in the CDR3. Germline V lookup: CDR1 SGHDT, CDR2 YYEEEE. Written as DNA, the CDR3 is TGTGCCAGCAGCTTGGGTTATAAACGGGACAGTTCTTACGAGCAGTACTTC. Amino acid sequence: CASSLGYKRDSSYEQYF.

CDR3 coding DNA: TGTGCCAGCAGTTACGGGCGGGGGGGTGAGACAGATACGCAGTATTTT. It codes for CASSYGRGGETDTQYF. The rearrangement uses TRBV6-6 and TRBJ2-3; 9 bases agree with TRBD2. Germline assignment: CDR1 MNHNY and CDR2 SVGAGI (reference sequence). Germline trimming cut 2 bases from V and 3 bases from J; bases unmatched to any gene: 6. The CDR3 covers 16 residues.

This chain uses TRBV4-1 with TRBJ2-1; 8 positions agree with TRBD1. V lost 5 bases to trimming and J lost 7 bases; unmatched junction nucleotides: 4. CDR1 MGHRA and CDR2 YSYEKL come from the germline V gene. This CDR3 comprises 13 residues. The CDR3 coding sequence is TGCGCCAGCAGCGCCGGACAGGGTAATGAGCAGTTCTTC. Translating it yields CASSAGQGNEQFF.

The rearrangement joins TRBV12-3 or TRBV12-4 to TRBJ1-2; a possible D gene is TRBD1 (5 bases). The CDR3 runs 13 residues. The V gene lost 5 bases and the J gene lost 8 bases, with 15 bases spanning the gap. The CDR3 DNA is TGTGCCAGCAGTGTCAGGGATGTGGAGGGCTACACCTTC. Amino acid sequence: CASSVRDVEGYTF.

The chain uses TRBV5-4 and TRBJ2-1, with TRBD2 identical over 7 bases. Germline-derived CDR1 and CDR2 are SGHNT and YYREEE (reference sequence). Trimming removed 3 bases from V and 6 bases from J; junction bases left unmatched: 12. The CDR3 sequence is 16 residues long. The CDR3 loop reads CASSSSEAGFFNEQFF. The CDR3 nucleotides are TGTGCCAGCAGCTCCTCGGAAGCGGGGTTTTTCAATGAGCAGTTCTTC.

This chain links TRBV2 with TRBJ1-6; D is undetermined. The germline gives CDR1 SNHLY, CDR2 FYNNEI. Trimming pared 3 bases from V and 0 bases from J, leaving 18 bases between. This CDR3 is built from 19 residues. Here the CDR3 reads CASSDPIGRVSSYNSPLHF. CDR3 nucleotide sequence: TGTGCCAGCAGTGATCCGATCGGGCGGGTTAGCTCCTATAATTCACCCCTCCACTTT. Based on the CDR3 plus reference TRBV2 and TRBJ1-6, the full variable domain is EPEVTQTPSHQVTQMGQEVILRCVPISNHLYFYWYRQILGQKVEFLVSFYNNEISEKSEIFDDQFSVERPDGSNFTLKIRSTKLEDSAMYFCASSDPIGRVSSYNSPLHFGNGTRLTVT.

The genes are TRBV27 and TRBJ2-3, with D uncertain. The CDR3 length is 14 residues. Trimming took 5 bases from V and 0 from J, leaving 9 bases between them. Looked up from germline, CDR1 is MNHEY and CDR2 is SMNVEV (reference sequence). The CDR3 is CASSLRASTDTQYF. CDR3 coding DNA: TGTGCCAGCAGTCTAAGAGCTAGCACAGATACGCAGTATTTT.

Only one count was recorded for this clone. The chain employs TRBV7-2 and TRBJ2-7, with 9 bases identical to TRBD2. Germline-derived CDR1 and CDR2 are SGHTA and FQGNSA. The CDR3 is 16 amino acids. Trimming at V came to 5 bases and at J to 0 bases, leaving 8 bases not matched to a gene. The CDR3 loop is CASSPQGGRDSYEQYF. CDR3 DNA: TGTGCCAGCAGCCCCCAAGGCGGGAGGGACTCCTACGAGCAGTACTTC.

J is TRBJ1-1 and V is TRBV4-2; a weak D match, TRBD1 (5 bases). Germline V lookup: CDR1 LGHNA, CDR2 YNFKEQ. The length of the CDR3 is 14 residues. The ends were cut back, 0 bases at V and 5 bases at J, with 10 bases in the middle. This CDR3 is CASSQDAGWTEAFF. Here the CDR3 DNA reads TGTGCCAGCAGCCAAGACGCAGGGTGGACTGAAGCTTTCTTT.

V usage is TRBV28 and J usage is TRBJ2-2, with 8 positions matching TRBD2. The CDR3 sequence is 16 residues long. V trimming: 5 bases; J trimming: 0 bases; junction bases outside the gene matches: 5. Germline-derived CDR1 and CDR2 are MDHEN and SYDVKM. In nucleotides, the CDR3 is TGTGCCAGCAGTCGGGGGGGCGTCCCGAACACCGGGGAGCTGTTTTTT. Protein sequence: CASSRGGVPNTGELFF.

This chain joins TRBV18 and TRBJ2-1; D might be TRBD2 (7 bases). The CDR3 loop spans 16 amino acids. The V end was cut by 4 bases, the J end by 5 bases, with 18 bases between. The germline CDR1 and CDR2 sequences are KGHSH and LQKENI. As DNA, the CDR3 is TGTGCCAGCTCACAACAACAGGGAGGGGGGCACAATGAGCAGTTCTTC. It codes for CASSQQQGGGHNEQFF.